This T cell receptor beta chain was retrieved from a study of blood T cell repertoires in COVID-19 (dated by TCRdb to 2019 to 2021). Broadly, across the study: Samples covering the acute and convalescent phases of COVID-19 were provided by collaborators in the United States, Italy and Spain. The samples were drawn from two sources: the first 160 participants of the ongoing ImmuneRACE study, and about 1,300 subjects contributed by 6 global collaborators. The prospective study material was composed of cDNA or gDNA derived from T cells, B-cell-depleted T cells, or PBMCs. Where available, HLA class I and class II types were taken from metadata supplied by the sample provider and were not determined by assay-based typing. The repertoires were made available in a free public database intended to serve as a resource for research on the immune response to SARS-CoV-2. The dataset comprised deeply sampled blood TCRbeta repertoires from subjects exposed to, actively infected with, or recovered from COVID-19. The sample metadata nearly always contained a de-identified subject ID, COVID-19 status, age in years and sex.

Points on this clone: What this receptor recognizes is not known. The record has no base qualities; no much larger clone is one base away.

TCRbeta CDR3 regions were amplified from genomic DNA using the immunoSEQ Assay, a bias-controlled multiplex PCR. The original methods were these. The number of nucleated cells in each sample was estimated from the amplification of reference gene primers within the assay. To quantify the absolute abundance of each unique TCRbeta CDR3 rearrangement, sequence reads were collapsed and filtered. For each sample, productive Simpson clonality was calculated by taking the square root of Simpson's diversity index across productive rearrangements. TCRdb stores this immuneACCESS table with in-frame sequences only. Part of the clones is absent; in the studies checked, under half of the shortfall reflects unresolved V genes, and no reason is known for the rest. V, J and clone size are those of that table, while D and trimming were read from the DNA. This sample is represented by roughly 360,000 clones; 85% to 90% of them were singletons. The biggest ten clones account for 0.9% to 1% of the sample.

Enrolling through a virtual design, the prospective study's participants ranged in age from roughly 18 to 89 years and lived across 24 United States geographic areas. Cohort assignment in the prospective study relied on participant-reported clinical history from a screening survey and a study questionnaire. Each participant in the prospective study had whole blood, serum and a nasopharyngeal or oropharyngeal swab collected by mobile phlebotomists. Participants in the prospective study had the option to provide additional blood draws and questionnaires over a roughly two-month period. Before DNA extraction, prospective study blood samples were shipped either frozen or at room temperature. The research as a whole found: The quantity of clinical and demographic metadata differed by source and by participant and was supplied without curation.

Its CDR3 holds 18 amino acids, cysteine through phenylalanine. CDR3 DNA is the only sequence kept; it has 54 bases, read in frame from the first base. CDR1 MNHNS and CDR2 SASEGT are derived from the germline V gene. Here V drops 3 bases and J drops 0 bases, and the junction holds 10 bases not matched to any gene. The chain employs TRBV6-1 and TRBJ1-5; 8 bases in the junction line up with TRBD1. This clonotype was obtained from a woman in her 30s with acute COVID-19. Sequencing was done on a sample of PBMCs or T cells enriched from blood (not recorded which). The CDR3 protein is CASSDEWGTGYSNQPQHF. In nucleotide form, the sequence is TGTGCCAGCAGTGATGAGTGGGGGACAGGTTATAGCAATCAGCCCCAGCATTTT.